What follows are 13 T cell receptor beta chains derived from one specimen sequenced in a study of T-cell reconstitution after alpha-beta-depleted transplantation in children. General study findings and limits: At the one-year point after transplant, T-cell counts and TCRbeta diversity were found to come mostly from T cells that had been newly produced.

For these receptors, no antigen is known. The authors prepared the TCRbeta library with unique molecular identifiers. A single record per CDR3 protein comes from TCRdb applying MiXCR to the PCR reads. The table has a few hundred thousand distinct CDR3 sequences, 6.5% to 9% seen once; the top ten hold 8.5% to 9.5%. Here the sequenced sample was peripheral blood, taken 360 days after TCRalphabeta/CD19-depleted stem cell transplant. These receptors all come from a female patient between 2 and 15 years old who had a stem cell transplant for Fanconi anemia, so the T cells may come from the graft donor.

This clonotype was counted a few times. V gene TRBV4-3 combines with J gene TRBJ1-1; D gene unclear. Germline assignment: CDR1 LGHNA and CDR2 YSLEER. The CDR3 is 15 residues long. V was pared by 0 bases and J by 4 bases, with 12 bases between. This CDR3 is CASSQERAVVTEAFF. CDR3 coding DNA: TGCGCCAGCAGCCAAGAAAGGGCGGTCGTCACTGAAGCTTTCTTT.

This clonotype was recorded many times. The chain links TRBV20-1 to TRBJ1-1; 9 nucleotides align to TRBD1. Germline loops: CDR1 DFQATT, CDR2 SNEGSKA (reference sequence). The CDR3 has 13 amino acids. V was pared by 5 bases and J by 5 bases, with 6 bases of the junction left unmatched. In nucleotides, the CDR3 is TGCAGTGCTGCACTGACAGGGGGAACTGAAGCTTTCTTT. Translating gives CSAALTGGTEAFF.

This clonotype was found many times. This chain links TRBV3-1 with TRBJ1-4, with 9 bases identical to TRBD1. Germline V gene lookup returns CDR1 LGHDT and CDR2 YNNKEL (reference sequence). V dropped 1 base and J dropped 0; count of bases not matched to a gene: 9. This CDR3 has 19 residues. The CDR3 protein is CASSQGGQGPFATNEKLFF. CDR3 in DNA: TGTGCCAGCAGCCAAGGGGGACAGGGACCCTTCGCAACTAATGAAAAACTGTTTTTT.

This clonotype was observed at least ten times. This chain joins TRBV20-1 and TRBJ1-3; a weak D match, TRBD1 (6 bases). The germline V gene has CDR1 DFQATT and CDR2 SNEGSKA (reference sequence). Trimming took 3 bases from V and 4 from J, leaving 7 bases between them. The CDR3 extends over 12 amino acids. CDR3 DNA: TGCAGTGCTAGGGGACACGGAAACACCATATATTTT. It is translated as CSARGHGNTIYF.

The chain couples TRBV28 to TRBJ1-2, with a possible D match to TRBD1 (6 bases). Germline loops: CDR1 MDHEN, CDR2 SYDVKM. Trimming left V 2 bases short and J 6 bases short, with 16 bases between. CDR3 size: 15 residues. The CDR3 coding sequence is TGTGCCAGCAGTTTAACAGGGTTGGGAAATCATGGCTACACCTTC. Its protein product is CASSLTGLGNHGYTF.

This clonotype was detected many times. The chain employs TRBV12-3 or TRBV12-4 and TRBJ2-1; possible D gene TRBD1, 5 bases. The CDR3 runs 15 residues. Trimming stripped 5 bases from V and 1 base from J, with 12 bases between. The CDR3 is CASSKGSRSYNEQFF. The CDR3 bases are TGTGCCAGCAGTAAGGGGTCCAGATCCTACAATGAGCAGTTCTTC.

This clonotype was seen only a few times. This chain connects TRBV6-5 to TRBJ2-1; D unresolved. Germline CDR1 and CDR2: MNHEY and SVGAGI. The V gene lost 2 bases and the J gene lost 7 bases, with 12 bases spanning the gap. This CDR3 comprises 14 residues. The CDR3 sequence is CASSYGNKENEQFF. CDR3 sequence (DNA): TGTGCCAGCAGTTACGGAAACAAGGAAAATGAGCAGTTCTTC.

V usage is TRBV7-2 and J usage is TRBJ2-5; the match to TRBD2 covers 7 bases. The trim removed 5 bases at V and 5 bases at J, leaving 8 bases unmatched. The CDR3 has 14 amino acids. Germline loops: CDR1 SGHTA, CDR2 FQGNSA. The CDR3 sequence is CASSVPGGGETQYF. In DNA, the CDR3 is TGTGCCAGCAGCGTACCGGGAGGAGGGGAGACCCAGTACTTC. The complete variable domain, with remaining parts taken from reference TRBV7-2 and TRBJ2-5, reads GAGVSQSPSNKVTEKGKDVELRCDPISGHTALYWYRQSLGQGLEFLIYFQGNSAPDKSGLPSDRFSAERTGGSVSTLTIQRTQQEDSAVYLCASSVPGGGETQYFGPGTRLLVL.

V is TRBV7-9 and J is TRBJ2-2, with TRBD2 matching 8 bases. Germline V gene data show CDR1 as SEHNR and CDR2 as FQNEAQ (reference sequence). Germline trimming cut 0 bases from V and 5 bases from J; bases unmatched to any gene: 8. The CDR3 runs to 17 residues. The DNA for the CDR3 is TGTGCCAGCAGCTTAGCGTCCAGCGGGAGTTATACCGGGGAGCTGTTTTTT. Protein product: CASSLASSGSYTGELFF.

The CDR3 here is CASSQLGGNTGELFF. The DNA for the CDR3 is TGTGCCAGCAGCCAATTAGGAGGTAACACCGGGGAGCTGTTTTTT. The genes are TRBV3-1 and TRBJ2-2; D possibly corresponds to TRBD2 (5 bases). V lost 2 bases and J lost 2, with 9 bases in between. The CDR3 length is 15 residues. The germline V gene encodes CDR1 LGHDT and CDR2 YNNKEL (reference sequence).

Many counts were recorded for this clonotype. The rearrangement joins TRBV7-8 to TRBJ2-7; TRBD2 might be the D (6 bases). The CDR3 has 13 residues. The germline V gene encodes CDR1 SGHVS and CDR2 FQNEAQ. Trimming cost V 5 bases and J 4 bases, with 12 bases left between them. DNA for the CDR3: TGTGCCAGCAGCGAAGGGACTTATTACGAGCAGTACTTC. Its protein product is CASSEGTYYEQYF.

In this sample, this clonotype turned up many times. The chain recombines TRBV11-2 with TRBJ1-4; TRBD1 matches at 10 bases. CDR1 SGHAT and CDR2 FQNNGV come from the germline V gene. This CDR3 is built from 19 residues. V shed 5 bases, J shed 5 bases, and the junction held 17 bases outside the gene matches. The CDR3 here is CASSRHHLGTGEGNEKLFF. The CDR3 DNA reads as TGTGCCAGCAGCCGCCACCATCTTGGGACAGGGGAGGGGAATGAAAAACTGTTTTTT.

This clonotype was detected ten times or more. V gene TRBV5-6 combines with J gene TRBJ2-2; D not resolved. There are 15 residues in the CDR3. Per the germline V gene, CDR1 is SGHDT and CDR2 is YYEEEE. The V end was cut by 0 bases, the J end by 3 bases, with 9 bases between. CDR3 residues: CASSLASRDTGELFF. For the CDR3, the DNA is TGTGCCAGCAGCTTGGCGAGCCGGGACACCGGGGAGCTGTTTTTT.